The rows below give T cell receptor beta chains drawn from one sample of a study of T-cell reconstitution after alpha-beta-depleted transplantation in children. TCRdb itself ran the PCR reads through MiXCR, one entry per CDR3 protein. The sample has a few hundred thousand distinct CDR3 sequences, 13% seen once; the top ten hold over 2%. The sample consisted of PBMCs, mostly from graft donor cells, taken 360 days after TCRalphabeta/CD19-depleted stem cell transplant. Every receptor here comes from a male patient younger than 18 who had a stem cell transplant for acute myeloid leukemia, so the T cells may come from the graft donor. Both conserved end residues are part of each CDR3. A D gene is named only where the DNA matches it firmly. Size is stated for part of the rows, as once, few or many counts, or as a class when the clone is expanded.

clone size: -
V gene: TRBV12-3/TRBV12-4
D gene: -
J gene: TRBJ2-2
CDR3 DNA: TGTGCCAGCAGTCCCCCACAGGGCACCGGGGAGCTGTTTTTT
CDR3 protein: CASSPPQGTGELFF

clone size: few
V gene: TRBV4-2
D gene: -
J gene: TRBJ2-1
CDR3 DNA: TGTGCCAGCAGCCAAAGACCATCCTCCTACAATGAGCAGTTCTTC
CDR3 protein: CASSQRPSSYNEQFF

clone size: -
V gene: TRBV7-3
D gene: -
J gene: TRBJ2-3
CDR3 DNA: TGTGCCAGCAGCTTATTGGGGCCTAAGGATACGCAGTATTTT
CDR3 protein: CASSLLGPKDTQYF

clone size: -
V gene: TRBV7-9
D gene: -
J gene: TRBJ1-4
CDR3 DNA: TGTGCCAGCAGCTCCCGGGTTACGGAAGAAAAACTGTTTTTT
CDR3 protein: CASSSRVTEEKLFF

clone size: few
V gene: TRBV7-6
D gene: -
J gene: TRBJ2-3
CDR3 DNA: TGTGCCAGCACCTTTGGCTACAGCACAGATACGCAGTATTTT
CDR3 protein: CASTFGYSTDTQYF

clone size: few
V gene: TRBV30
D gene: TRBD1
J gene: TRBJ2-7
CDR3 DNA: TGTGCCTGGAACACAGGGGGAGGATCCTACGAGCAGTACTTC
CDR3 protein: CAWNTGGGSYEQYF

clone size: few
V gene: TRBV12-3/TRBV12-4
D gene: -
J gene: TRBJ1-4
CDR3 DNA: TGTGCCAGCAGTTTAGCGCGTGCAGCAACTAATGAAAAACTGTTTTTT
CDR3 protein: CASSLARAATNEKLFF

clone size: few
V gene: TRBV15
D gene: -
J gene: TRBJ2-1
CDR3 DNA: TGTGCCACCCAACCCAACTATCCCAATGAGCAGTTCTTC
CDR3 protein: CATQPNYPNEQFF

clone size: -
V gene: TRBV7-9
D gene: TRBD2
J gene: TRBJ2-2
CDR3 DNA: TGTGCCAGCCGTCGGACTAGCGGGGCCGGGGAGCTGTTTTTT
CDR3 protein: CASRRTSGAGELFF

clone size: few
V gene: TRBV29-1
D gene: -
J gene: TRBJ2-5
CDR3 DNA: TGCAGCGCAGGAACTTTAACCCAAGAGACCCAGTACTTC
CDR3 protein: CSAGTLTQETQYF

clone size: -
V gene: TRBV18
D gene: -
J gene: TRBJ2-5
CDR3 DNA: TGTGCCAGCTCACCACTAGGGGTACAAGAGACCCAGTACTTC
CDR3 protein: CASSPLGVQETQYF

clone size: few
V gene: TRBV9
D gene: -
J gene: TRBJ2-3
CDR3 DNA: TGTGCCAGCAGCCCCGTGGCGGGCCCCACAGATACGCAGTATTTT
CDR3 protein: CASSPVAGPTDTQYF

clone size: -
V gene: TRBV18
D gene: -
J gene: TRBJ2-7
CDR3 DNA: TGTGCCAGCTCACCACCGTCTGCCCCTGGGGGGTACGAGCAGTACTTC
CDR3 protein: CASSPPSAPGGYEQYF

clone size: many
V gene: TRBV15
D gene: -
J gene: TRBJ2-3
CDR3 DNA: TGTGCCACCACGATCCCGAGCACAGATACGCAGTATTTT
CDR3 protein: CATTIPSTDTQYF

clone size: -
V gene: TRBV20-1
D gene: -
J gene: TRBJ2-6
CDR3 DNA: TGCAGTGCTGTGGCATGGGGCCTCCCCATCTCTGGGGCCAACGTCCTGACTTTC
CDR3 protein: CSAVAWGLPISGANVLTF

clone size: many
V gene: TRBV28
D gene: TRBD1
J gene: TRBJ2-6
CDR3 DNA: TGTGCCAGCAGCGACAGGGGTTGGTCTGGGGCCAACGTCCTGACTTTC
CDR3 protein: CASSDRGWSGANVLTF

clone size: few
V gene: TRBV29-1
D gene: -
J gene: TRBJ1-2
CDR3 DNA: TGCAGCGTTGAGACGGGGCTGACGGGCTACACCTTC
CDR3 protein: CSVETGLTGYTF